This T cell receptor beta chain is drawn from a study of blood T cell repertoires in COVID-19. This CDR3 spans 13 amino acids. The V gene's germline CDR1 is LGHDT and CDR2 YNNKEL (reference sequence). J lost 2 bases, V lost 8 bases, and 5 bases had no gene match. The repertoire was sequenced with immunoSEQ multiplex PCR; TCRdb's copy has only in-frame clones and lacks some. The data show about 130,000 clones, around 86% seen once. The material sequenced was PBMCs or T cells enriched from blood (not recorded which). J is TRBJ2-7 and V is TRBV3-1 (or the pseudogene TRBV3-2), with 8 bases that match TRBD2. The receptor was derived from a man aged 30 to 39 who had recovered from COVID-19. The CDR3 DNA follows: TGTGCCAGCCAACGGGAGGGCCCCTACGAGCAGTACTTC. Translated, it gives CASQREGPYEQYF.